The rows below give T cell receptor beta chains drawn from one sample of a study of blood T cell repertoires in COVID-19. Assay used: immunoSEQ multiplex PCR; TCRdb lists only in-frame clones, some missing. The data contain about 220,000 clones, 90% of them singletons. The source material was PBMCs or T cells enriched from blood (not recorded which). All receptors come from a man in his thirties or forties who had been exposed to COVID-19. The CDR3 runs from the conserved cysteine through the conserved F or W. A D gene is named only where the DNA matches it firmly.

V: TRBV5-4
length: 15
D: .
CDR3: CASSSGGATNYGYTF

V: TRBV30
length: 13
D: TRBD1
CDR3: CAWRQGANTEAFF

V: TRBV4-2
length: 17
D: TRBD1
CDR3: CASSQKTGISHNSPLHF

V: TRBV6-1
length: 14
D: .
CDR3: CASSERLDSYGYTF

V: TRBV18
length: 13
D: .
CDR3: CASSREGNQPQHF

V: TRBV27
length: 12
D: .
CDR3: CASRQGPGGYTF

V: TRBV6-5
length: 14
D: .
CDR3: CASRPGSNTGELFF

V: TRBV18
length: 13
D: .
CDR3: CASGERVQDTQYF

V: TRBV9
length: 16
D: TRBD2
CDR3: CASSVRTTPSGGELFF

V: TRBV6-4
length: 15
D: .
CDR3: CASSVEQNSYNEQFF

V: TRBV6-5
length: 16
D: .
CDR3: CASSYPTGRDNYGYTF

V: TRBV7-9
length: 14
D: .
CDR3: CASSGRQTNSPLHF

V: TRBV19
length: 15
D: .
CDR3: CASSFTSQSSYEQYF

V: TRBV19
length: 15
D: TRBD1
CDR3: CASSLQGANEQPQHF

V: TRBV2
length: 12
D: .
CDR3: CASIRENYGYTF

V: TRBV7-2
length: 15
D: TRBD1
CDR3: CASSFDRGRNTEAFF

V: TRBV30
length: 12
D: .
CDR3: CAWSLIMETQYF

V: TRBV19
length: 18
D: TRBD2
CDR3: CASSKSGTEIYLTDTQYF

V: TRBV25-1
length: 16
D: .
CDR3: CASSESGGTTNEKLFF